This T cell receptor beta chain was sequenced for a study of shared clonotypes between healthy human individuals. Study-level points and caveats: Generation probabilities of non-shared clonotypes were lower (relative to those shared by all four donors).

Repertoires were generated with immunoSEQ multiplex PCR, while TCRdb's copy carries only in-frame clones and drops some. The table includes approximately 330,000 clones, more than 60% detected once. V lost 3 bases, J lost 9 bases, and 15 bases lay in between. Germline V gene sequence: CDR1 MNHEY, CDR2 SMNVEV (reference sequence). This CDR3 has 14 residues. The table lists this clone with a few counts. Its antigen is not known. Sequenced: memory CD4+ T cells sorted from blood. Sample subset: CD45RA-negative fraction. The rearrangement joins TRBV27 to TRBJ1-5, with a possible D match to TRBD1 (6 bases). This TCR was recovered from a man aged 25-45 years in good health. The CDR3 is CASSLAPGVWPQHF. CDR3 bases: TGTGCCAGCAGTTTGGCACCAGGGGTTTGGCCCCAGCATTTT.